This entry concerns a single T cell receptor (beta chain). Antigen specificity is unknown. These data belong to a study of T cell repertoires in cytomegalovirus infection. Study as a whole: Used in the study were CMV epitopes, some recently identified and HLA-C-restricted, others well-studied and HLA-B-restricted.

One entry per CDR3 protein results from TCRdb running MiXCR on the reads. This sample has 550,000 to 850,000 distinct CDR3 sequences, with around 32% found just once. The CDR3 is 14 amino acids. Germline V gene sequence: CDR1 SGHAT, CDR2 FQNNGV. The V gene lost 5 bases and the J gene lost 7 bases, with 17 bases spanning the gap. V usage is TRBV11-2 and J usage is TRBJ1-1; D not resolved. The specimen comprised cultured PBMCs, sampled from culture after CMV antigen stimulation. The TCR comes from a human donor in good health (CMV status not recorded). Some clones in this sample may be carry-over from other donors' samples. This CDR3 reads CASSPGVMGREAFF. The CDR3 DNA follows: TGTGCCAGCAGCCCTGGGGTAATGGGTCGTGAAGCTTTCTTT.